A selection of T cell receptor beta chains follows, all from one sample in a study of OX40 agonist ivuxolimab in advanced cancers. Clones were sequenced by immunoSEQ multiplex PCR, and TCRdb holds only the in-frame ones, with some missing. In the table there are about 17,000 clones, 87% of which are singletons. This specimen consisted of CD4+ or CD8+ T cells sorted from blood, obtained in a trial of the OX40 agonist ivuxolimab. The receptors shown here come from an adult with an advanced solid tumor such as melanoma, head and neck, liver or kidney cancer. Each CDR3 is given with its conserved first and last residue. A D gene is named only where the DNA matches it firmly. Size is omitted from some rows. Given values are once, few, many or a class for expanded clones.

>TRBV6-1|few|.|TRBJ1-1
TGTGCCAGCATCAGCACTGAAGCTTTCTTT
CASISTEAFF
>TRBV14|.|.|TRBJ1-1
TGTGCCAGCAGCCACCGACAGTCCCCCTTGGGTGAAGCTTTCTTT
CASSHRQSPLGEAFF
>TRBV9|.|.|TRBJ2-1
TGTGCCAGCAGCGTAGCTGAGGGTATAGCGGCGAACCTGGGGCAGTTCTTC
CASSVAEGIAANLGQFF
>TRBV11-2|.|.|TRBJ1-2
TGTGCCAGCAGCCCCCAGGGCTATGGCTACACCTTC
CASSPQGYGYTF
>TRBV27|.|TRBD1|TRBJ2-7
TGTGCCAGTCAAGGGGACAGCTACGAGCAGTACTTC
CASQGDSYEQYF
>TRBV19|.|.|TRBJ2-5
TGTGCCAGTAGTATAGTGGGGCCTACGATCGAGGAGACCCAGTACTTC
CASSIVGPTIEETQYF
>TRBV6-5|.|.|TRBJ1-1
TGTGCCAGCGGCGTCCCGGGCACTGAAGCTTTCTTT
CASGVPGTEAFF
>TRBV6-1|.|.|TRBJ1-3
TGTGCCAGCAGTGGGACGGAAGGCTCTGGAAACACCATATATTTT
CASSGTEGSGNTIYF
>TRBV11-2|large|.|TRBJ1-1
TGTGCCAGCAGCTTATTAGCGGGCACGAACACTGAAGCTTTCTTT
CASSLLAGTNTEAFF
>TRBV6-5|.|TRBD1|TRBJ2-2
TGTGCCAGCAGGGGACAGGCCTTGAACACCGGGGAGCTGTTTTTT
CASRGQALNTGELFF
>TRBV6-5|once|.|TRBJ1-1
TGTGCCAGCAGTTACTCCTCGTTAGGAGCTTTCTTT
CASSYSSLGAFF
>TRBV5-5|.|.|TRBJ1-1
TGTGCCAGCAGCTTGGAGGGTGAAGCTTTCTTT
CASSLEGEAFF